What follows is one T cell receptor (beta chain) and its context. What it binds is not known. Alpha and beta libraries were amplified separately from the second PCR onward. CD4+ T cell IFNgamma after overnight CMV lysate exposure gave donor CMV status. This record belongs to a study of naive and memory T cell subsets. Study-level points and caveats: In naive cells, over 85% of TCR sequences were seen only once.

The beta constant-region primer was an equimolar mix of two oligonucleotides covering TRBC1 and TRBC2. Nested alpha and beta constant-region primers with the SP2 primer drove four PCR rounds on ligated cDNA. TCRdb independently ran MiXCR on the UMI-ligation and nested PCR reads; one entry per CDR3 protein. Here the sample spans under 40,000 distinct CDR3 sequences, about 14% being singletons. This CDR3 is built from 18 residues. CDR1 SGHKS and CDR2 YYEKEE come from the germline V gene (reference sequence). Deletions cut 0 bases from V and 5 bases from J, with 21 bases between. The sequenced material came from effector memory CD4+ T cells from blood. Subset specified: effector memory, CD45RA- CD27-. The clonotype originates from a human donor in good health. The V and J genes are TRBV5-5 and TRBJ2-1, with D perhaps TRBD1 (6 bases). CDR3 DNA: TGTGCCAGCAGCTTGGACAGGGAAGTTGTTAGTCGGAACAATGAGCAGTTCTTC. Its protein product is CASSLDREVVSRNNEQFF.